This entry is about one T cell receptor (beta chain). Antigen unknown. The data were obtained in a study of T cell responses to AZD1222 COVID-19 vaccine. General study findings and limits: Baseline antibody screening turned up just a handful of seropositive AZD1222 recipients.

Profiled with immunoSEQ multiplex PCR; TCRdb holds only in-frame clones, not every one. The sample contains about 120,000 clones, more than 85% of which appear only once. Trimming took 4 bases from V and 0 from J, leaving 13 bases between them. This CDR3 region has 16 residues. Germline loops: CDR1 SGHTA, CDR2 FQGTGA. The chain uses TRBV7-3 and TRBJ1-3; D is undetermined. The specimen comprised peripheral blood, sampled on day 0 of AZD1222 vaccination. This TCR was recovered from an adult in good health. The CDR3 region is CASSCGWTYSGNTIYF. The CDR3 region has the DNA TGTGCCAGCAGCTGCGGTTGGACCTACTCTGGAAACACCATATATTTT.